This T cell receptor (beta chain) was recovered during a study of OX40 agonist ivuxolimab in advanced cancers. Whole-study context: Aged about 23 to 90 with a mean of approximately 57 years, they were about 78% male.

Sequenced by immunoSEQ multiplex PCR; TCRdb stores in-frame clones only, minus some. Of under 70,000 clones in the sample, 86% are singletons; the top ten hold about 8.2%. Sequencing was performed on CD4+ or CD8+ T cells sorted from blood, taken in a trial of the OX40 agonist ivuxolimab. This receptor was taken from an adult with an advanced solid tumor such as melanoma, head and neck, liver or kidney cancer.

The CDR3 DNA sequence: TGTGCCAGTAGTATCCCCGACCCGGCAGGGCTTCAGTATTTT. Its protein is CASSIPDPAGLQYF. The chain employs TRBV19 and TRBJ2-3; maybe TRBD1 (5 bases). Trimming shortened V by 3 bases and J by 12 bases, and 19 bases separated the two germline ends. This CDR3 is built from 14 residues. Germline V gene data show CDR1 as LNHDA and CDR2 as SQIVND (reference sequence).